The rows below give T cell receptor beta chains drawn from one sample of a study of cytomegalovirus exposure and HLA in healthy donors. Sequenced by immunoSEQ multiplex PCR; TCRdb stores in-frame clones only, minus some. This table holds about 130,000 clones, about 81% found once. Sequencing was carried out using PBMCs. The receptors shown here come from a woman aged 25 to 39 in good health and CMV-seronegative. CDR3s include the opening cysteine and the closing phenylalanine or tryptophan. The D gene is left open where the match is weak. The listing skips clone size in some rows; elsewhere it reads once, few, many or a size class.

clone_size,j_call,v_call,d_call,cdr3_nt,cdr3_aa
-,TRBJ2-2,TRBV4-1,TRBD1,TGCGCCAGCAGCCTATCAAGAACAGGGGCGAACACCGGGGAGCTGTTTTTT,CASSLSRTGANTGELFF
-,TRBJ1-1,TRBV10-3,-,TGTGCCATCAGACTCGGGGGGGCCGACACTGAAGCTTTCTTT,CAIRLGGADTEAFF
once,TRBJ1-2,TRBV4-1,-,TGCGCCAGCAGCCTCCAACGGGGGGTATGGGGGGAGGGCTACACCTTC,CASSLQRGVWGEGYTF
-,TRBJ1-2,TRBV2,-,TGTGCCAGCAGGTTGACAGAAAATACTCCCTATGGCTACACCTTC,CASRLTENTPYGYTF
-,TRBJ2-1,TRBV27,-,TGTGCCAGCAGTCTAACCCTCGGACAGTACAATGAGCAGTTCTTC,CASSLTLGQYNEQFF
once,TRBJ1-6,TRBV4-1,-,TGCGCCAGCAGCCAAGTAGGCGGGGACTCACCCCTCCACTTT,CASSQVGGDSPLHF
few,TRBJ2-2,TRBV6-1,-,TGCGCGACTAGAAACACCGGGGAGCTGTTTTTT,CATRNTGELFF
-,TRBJ1-6,TRBV11-2,-,TGTGCCAGCAGCTTAGGGCAGGGAAGGGATAATTCACCCCTCCACTTT,CASSLGQGRDNSPLHF
-,TRBJ2-5,TRBV19,TRBD2,TGTGCCAGTACCGGGACTAGCGGCGAGACCCAGTACTTC,CASTGTSGETQYF
-,TRBJ2-5,TRBV7-3,TRBD1,TGTGCCAGCAGCTTATTCCCCGGGACAGGGGGCTTAGGGGAGCAGTACTTC,CASSLFPGTGGLGEQYF
-,TRBJ2-3,TRBV4-1,TRBD2,TGCGCCAGCAGCCCAATAGGCTCTAGCGGGAGGACAACTAGCACAGATACGCAGTATTTT,CASSPIGSSGRTTSTDTQYF
-,TRBJ1-5,TRBV16,TRBD1,TGTGCCAGCAGCCAATCTTCCGGGACAGGGAGTCAGCCCCAGCATTTT,CASSQSSGTGSQPQHF
-,TRBJ2-5,TRBV7-2,TRBD1,TGTGCCAGCAGCTCGCTGACAGGGCGAGAGACCCAGTACTTC,CASSSLTGRETQYF
-,TRBJ1-2,TRBV5-8,TRBD1,TGTGCCAGCAGCTCGGACAGGGGATGGGGCTACACCTTC,CASSSDRGWGYTF
once,TRBJ2-2,TRBV14,TRBD2,TGTGCCAGCAGCCCCCTCAGACTAGCGGGGGGGCCTACCGGGGAGCTGTTTTTT,CASSPLRLAGGPTGELFF
few,TRBJ2-3,TRBV7-2,-,TGTGCCAGCAGCTTAATGGACGGGAATACGCAGTATTTT,CASSLMDGNTQYF